This T cell receptor (beta chain) was observed in a study of shared clonotypes between healthy human individuals (dated by TCRdb to about 2020). Broadly, across the study: A few men and a couple of women, aged 18 to 49 years, made up the cohort. Per donor, three plates each were used for CD4 naive and CD4 memory, two for CD8 naive, and one for CD8 memory. To estimate repertoire size and how much clonotype sharing occurs between individuals, the study deeply sequenced the blood TCR repertoires of roughly 5 healthy adults. To increase sequencing depth and limit assay-specific biases, TCR repertoire library preparation and sequencing were carried out by different laboratories using diverse techniques. Per donor, leukapheresis produced somewhere between about 0.85 and 10 billion PBMCs. The paper's findings and limits, for the study overall: The genetic and exposure-history diversity represented was limited by the small number of donors. Across a handful of donors, about 5% of naive CD4, roughly 3.5% of naive CD8, around 2.1% of memory CD4, and approximately 0.4% of memory CD8 clonotypes were shared. Only blood was sampled, and tissue TCR repertoires likely differ from those in blood. Even with the large sequencing depth, rarefaction of the sorted-subset datasets indicated that sequencing was incomplete. Pairwise subsampling indicated that sequencing depth was expected to affect the degree of clonotype sharing among donors. Naive subsets generally had larger estimated clonotype richness than memory subsets did. Compared with non-shared clonotypes, clonotypes shared by all four sorted-subset donors had higher generation probabilities.

This clone turned up a few times. The specificity of this receptor is unknown. No base quality values were provided; no much bigger clone lies one nucleotide off. Using the deep immunoSEQ assay, multiplex PCR amplified TCR CDR3 regions from genomic DNA. Extracted genomic DNA from each cell subset was distributed evenly across all wells of several immunoSEQ 96-well plates, and each plate was treated as a replicate. For sorted subsets, about 210 ng of genomic DNA, equivalent to 30,000 or so T cell genomes, went into each replicate PCR. Purified libraries were measured with a Qubit 3.0 fluorometer, size-checked on a Bioanalyzer 2100, and measured again with the KAPA Library Quantification kit. Every immunoSEQ 96-well plate was sequenced on a dedicated single-read 150-cycle Illumina NextSeq 550 flow cell. Concerning the study's data processing: The immunoSEQ output contained only junctional sequences without quality scores, so filtering could not match that applied to full-length reads. To assign V/J genes and CDR3, sequences were annotated against IMGT germline references using PyIR, a Python wrapper for IgBLAST v1.9. Reads with weak V/J assignments (E-value above 1e-6), missing CDR3, stop codons, out-of-frame junctions, or ambiguous translated residues were removed. A V3J clonotype was defined by an identical inferred V gene, J gene, and CDR3 amino acid sequence. Percentage overlap between repertoires was calculated by dividing the number of shared unique clonotypes by the size of the smaller repertoire. RTK rarefaction, the Chao1 estimator, and Recon v2.1 estimates of unobserved clonotypes were used to assess repertoire richness. OLGA was used to compute generation probabilities for all TCRbeta clonotypes that the gDNA method yielded from a handful of donors. TCRdb obtained this table from immuneACCESS and retained in-frame rearrangements with V and J assigned. These tables miss some clones; where compared with another copy, unresolved V genes account for less than half of the shortfall, and the remainder is unexplained. D and trimming come from the DNA, and the V and J calls and clone size come from that table. Across this sample there are roughly 2 million clones, with 95% seen only once. The ten largest clones capture approximately 0.13% of the sample.

Donors were healthy HIV-negative adults with no recently reported acute infections or vaccinations. Only Caucasian adults living in Nashville, Tennessee, USA were represented among the donors. CD4+ T cells were enriched through magnetic negative selection, after which naive cells were positively selected on CD45RA and the remaining negative fraction served as the memory subset. Blood was obtained by leukapheresis, after which PBMCs were separated by Ficoll-Histopaque density gradient centrifugation and cryopreserved in liquid nitrogen vapor phase. Analytical flow cytometry was used to check the purity and quantity of each magnetically sorted T cell population. Each sorted fraction had its genomic DNA isolated and then quantified by UV absorbance on a Nanodrop 2000c. From the cysteine through the phenylalanine, the CDR3 covers 13 amino acids. The retained sequence is limited to the CDR3, 39 bases, with the frame set at the first base.

Sequenced material: naive CD4+ T cells sorted from blood. The sample's cell subset or site label is to be understood as: CD45RA+ positively selected. The rearranged segments are TRBV21-1 and TRBJ1-1; the listed D gene, TRBD1, was not tested against the DNA. TRBV21-1 is shown as a pseudogene. This clonotype was sampled from a man aged 18 to 30 in good health. The CDR3 in this case is CASSDGTGPEAFF. DNA sequence: TGTGCCAGCAGCGACGGGACAGGGCCTGAAGCTTTCTTT.